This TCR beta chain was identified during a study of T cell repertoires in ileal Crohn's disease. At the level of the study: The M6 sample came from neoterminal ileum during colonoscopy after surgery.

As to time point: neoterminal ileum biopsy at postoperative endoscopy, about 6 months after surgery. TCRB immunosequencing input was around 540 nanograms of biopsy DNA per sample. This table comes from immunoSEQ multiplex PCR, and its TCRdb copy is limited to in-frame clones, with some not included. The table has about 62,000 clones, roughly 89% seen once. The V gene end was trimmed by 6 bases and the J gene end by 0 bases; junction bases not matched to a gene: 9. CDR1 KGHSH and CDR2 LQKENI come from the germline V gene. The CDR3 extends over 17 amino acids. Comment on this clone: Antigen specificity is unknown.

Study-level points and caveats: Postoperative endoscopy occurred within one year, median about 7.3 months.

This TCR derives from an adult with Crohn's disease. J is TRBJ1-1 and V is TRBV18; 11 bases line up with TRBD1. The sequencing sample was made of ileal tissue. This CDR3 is CASSSYGQGALNTEAFF. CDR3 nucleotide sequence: TGTGCCAGCTCGAGCTACGGACAGGGGGCATTGAACACTGAAGCTTTCTTT.